This T cell receptor (beta chain) was retrieved from a study of radiation and T cells in renal cell carcinoma. General observations from the study: Pretreatment tumor biopsies were lacking, so baseline clonotypes are unknown. Top tumor clonotypes rose in blood 2 weeks post-radiation, then contracted.

Remarks on this clone: Its antigen is currently unknown.

The assay was immunoSEQ multiplex PCR, and TCRdb's table has in-frame clones only and misses some. The table shows more than 95,000 clones, with around 84% occurring only once. Time point given: baseline pretreatment blood. The treatment denotes: 15 Gy SBRT to primary tumor, nephrectomy 4 weeks later. Serial blood draws occurred at baseline and 2 and 4 weeks post-SBRT. The tumor was a clear cell renal cell carcinoma. Germline V CDR1 and CDR2: GTSNPN, SVGIG (reference sequence). The CDR3 has 18 amino acids. The TCR originated in a woman aged 55-70 years with renal cell carcinoma. Sequencing used blood, obtained from a patient whose treatment included radiotherapy and nephrectomy. The chain recombines TRBV30 with TRBJ1-5, with TRBD1 matching 8 bases. As DNA, the CDR3 is TGTGCTGCTTTACCTAAGTACAGGGGGATGAATGGCAATCAGCCCCAGCATTTT. This sequence encodes CAALPKYRGMNGNQPQHF.